Sequencing of this TCR beta chain was carried out in a study of blood T cell repertoires in COVID-19. Study details: The United States, Italy and Spain supplied acute and convalescent COVID-19 samples.

The CDR3 contains 13 residues. The V gene lost 10 bases and the J gene lost 6 bases, with 18 bases spanning the gap. The germline gives CDR1 MNHEY, CDR2 SVGAGI. TCRdb keeps only in-frame clones here, not all; method: immunoSEQ multiplex PCR. The repertoire consists of 150,000 to 200,000 clones, with over 75% occurring once and the leading ten covering over 10%. This sequence joins TRBV6-5 and TRBJ1-2, with D uncertain. This sequence was found in a man between 65 and 85 years old who had recovered from COVID-19. The sample was peripheral blood. CDR3 DNA sequence: TGTGCCACCGCCGCCTGGGCGCCAAATGGCTACACCTTC. Protein: CATAAWAPNGYTF.